A selection of T cell receptor beta chains follows, all from one sample in a study of blood T cell repertoires in COVID-19. The data were produced by immunoSEQ multiplex PCR, yet TCRdb's version contains in-frame clones alone and is incomplete. Of 120,000 or so clones listed, about 92% are singletons. Sequencing was performed on peripheral blood. These receptors were collected from a man between 60 and 70 years old with COVID-19, enrolled during active disease. Each CDR3 is given with its conserved first and last residue. D genes are given only for firm matches. Clone size is not always given. Where it is, it says once, few, many or a class for expanded clones.

CDR3	DNA	V	D	J	size
CASSQDGQGASNEKLFF	TGCGCCAGCAGCCAAGACGGACAGGGGGCCTCTAATGAAAAACTGTTTTTT	TRBV4-1	TRBD1	TRBJ1-4	once
CAISERGGKNIQYF	TGTGCCATCAGTGAGAGGGGTGGCAAAAACATTCAGTACTTC	TRBV10-3	NA	TRBJ2-4	NA
CASSDRGLASPLHF	TGTGCCAGCAGTGACAGGGGGCTTGCTTCACCCCTCCACTTT	TRBV6-1	TRBD1	TRBJ1-6	NA
CASSEANPITGVAGSNEKLFF	TGTGCCAGCAGTGAAGCTAACCCAATAACGGGAGTAGCGGGATCTAATGAAAAACTGTTTTTT	TRBV6-1	NA	TRBJ1-4	few
CASSASGTGQNTEAFF	TGTGCCAGCAGCGCATCCGGGACAGGGCAAAACACTGAAGCTTTCTTT	TRBV13	TRBD1	TRBJ1-1	NA
CAWVRDRGHNEQFF	TGTGCCTGGGTCCGGGACAGGGGGCACAATGAGCAGTTCTTC	TRBV30	TRBD1	TRBJ2-1	once
CASTLRQGDNQPQHF	TGTGCCAGTACCCTCAGACAGGGGGACAATCAGCCCCAGCATTTT	TRBV19	TRBD1	TRBJ1-5	once
CTSSQEGLAGVPETQYF	TGCACCAGCAGCCAAGAAGGACTAGCGGGAGTCCCAGAGACCCAGTACTTC	TRBV1	NA	TRBJ2-5	NA
CASSQDGGLSTDTQYF	TGTGCCAGCAGCCAAGATGGCGGGCTTAGCACAGATACGCAGTATTTT	TRBV4-2	NA	TRBJ2-3	NA
CASSEYYSFYEQYF	TGTGCCAGCAGTGAATATTATAGCTTCTACGAGCAGTACTTC	TRBV6-1	NA	TRBJ2-7	NA
CASSLGQAGTEAFF	TGTGCCAGCTCACTCGGACAGGCTGGCACTGAAGCTTTCTTT	TRBV18	TRBD1	TRBJ1-1	NA
CASSLDRVGDTIYF	TGTGCCAGCAGCTTGGACCGCGTAGGGGACACCATATATTTT	TRBV5-4	NA	TRBJ1-3	NA
CASSLGLAEKLFF	TGTGCCAGCAGCTTGGGGCTTGCCGAAAAACTGTTTTTT	TRBV5-6	NA	TRBJ1-4	few
CASSEERSGANVLTF	TGTGCCAGCAGTGAAGAGCGCTCTGGGGCCAACGTCCTGACTTTC	TRBV2	NA	TRBJ2-6	NA
CASSLVGYNSPLHF	TGTGCCAGCAGCTTAGTCGGCTATAATTCACCCCTCCACTTT	TRBV7-9	NA	TRBJ1-6	NA
CASSLGLADYEQYF	TGCGCCAGCAGCTTGGGGCTAGCGGACTACGAGCAGTACTTC	TRBV5-1	TRBD2	TRBJ2-7	NA
CASRTTDRSNQPQHF	TGTGCCAGCCGCACCACGGACAGGTCTAATCAGCCCCAGCATTTT	TRBV27	TRBD1	TRBJ1-5	NA
CASSTDRVETEAFF	TGCGCCAGCAGCACAGACAGGGTGGAGACTGAAGCTTTCTTT	TRBV5-1	TRBD1	TRBJ1-1	NA
CASSLGLAVQETQYF	TGTGCCAGCAGCTTAGGGCTAGCAGTCCAAGAGACCCAGTACTTC	TRBV7-2	NA	TRBJ2-5	few
CAISDVTNQETQYF	TGTGCCATCAGTGATGTGACAAACCAAGAGACCCAGTACTTC	TRBV10-3	NA	TRBJ2-5	few
CASSPRLAGGYTDTQYF	TGTGCCAGCAGTCCCCGACTAGCGGGAGGGTACACAGATACGCAGTATTTT	TRBV28	TRBD2	TRBJ2-3	NA
CASSFPGVPNTIYF	TGTGCCAGCAGTTTCCCCGGGGTGCCAAACACCATATATTTT	TRBV28	NA	TRBJ1-3	NA
CASSERGRGRLSLGYTF	TGTGCCAGCAGTGAAAGGGGCAGGGGGCGCTTGAGTCTTGGCTACACCTTC	TRBV2	TRBD1	TRBJ1-2	NA
CASSPMGQAFF	TGTGCCAGCAGTCCCATGGGGCAAGCTTTCTTT	TRBV2	NA	TRBJ1-1	NA
CASSTGTEAFF	TGTGCCAGCTCAACAGGCACTGAAGCTTTCTTT	TRBV18	NA	TRBJ1-1	NA
CASTGTGTGNTIYF	TGCGCCAGCACAGGGACAGGGACTGGAAACACCATATATTTT	TRBV10-2	TRBD1	TRBJ1-3	once
CAISEPGGANEKLFF	TGTGCCATCAGTGAGCCCGGGGGGGCTAATGAAAAACTGTTTTTT	TRBV10-3	NA	TRBJ1-4	NA
CASSIRGGSLELFF	TGTGCCAGTAGTATACGGGGAGGGTCGTTGGAACTGTTTTTT	TRBV19	NA	TRBJ1-4	few
CASSVAYRGGNTIYF	TGTGCCAGCAGCGTAGCTTACAGGGGAGGAAACACCATATATTTT	TRBV9	TRBD1	TRBJ1-3	few
CASSLNPQGSTDTQYF	TGTGCCAGCAGCCTAAACCCACAGGGAAGCACAGATACGCAGTATTTT	TRBV11-2	NA	TRBJ2-3	NA
CASSPQGTGFFYNSPLHF	TGTGCCAGCAGTCCCCAGGGGACAGGGTTTTTCTATAATTCACCCCTCCACTTT	TRBV6-6	TRBD1	TRBJ1-6	NA
CASSSGTSGTRSAYEQYF	TGTGCCAGCAGCTCCGGGACTAGCGGGACCCGCTCGGCCTACGAGCAGTACTTC	TRBV7-2	TRBD2	TRBJ2-7	once
CASSLFPGEIDTQYF	TGCGCCAGCAGCTTGTTTCCGGGAGAGATAGATACGCAGTATTTT	TRBV5-1	NA	TRBJ2-3	NA
CASGADNEKLFF	TGTGCCAGCGGGGCAGATAATGAAAAACTGTTTTTT	TRBV2	NA	TRBJ1-4	NA
CASSLPQGRQPQHF	TGTGCCAGCAGTTTACCACAGGGGCGGCAGCCCCAGCATTTT	TRBV28	TRBD1	TRBJ1-5	NA
CASSPLQGGAFF	TGCGCCAGCAGCCCACTTCAGGGGGGAGCTTTCTTT	TRBV4-1	TRBD1	TRBJ1-1	NA
CASSEGLYTQYF	TGTGCCTCTAGTGAGGGACTTTATACGCAGTATTTT	TRBV19	NA	TRBJ2-3	once
CASSVAPGGSGELFF	TGTGCCAGCAGCGTAGCCCCAGGCGGGTCCGGGGAGCTGTTTTTT	TRBV9	NA	TRBJ2-2	NA
CAWSRGRLYEQYF	TGTGCCTGGAGTAGGGGGCGACTCTACGAGCAGTACTTC	TRBV30	TRBD1	TRBJ2-7	NA
CASSVGLAYEQYF	TGTGCCAGCAGCGTAGGCCTAGCTTACGAGCAGTACTTC	TRBV9	NA	TRBJ2-7	NA
CASSIEGYNEQFF	TGTGCCAGCAGTATTGAGGGTTACAATGAGCAGTTCTTC	TRBV6-2/TRBV6-3	NA	TRBJ2-1	NA